This TCR beta chain was obtained from a study of T cell responses to AZD1222 COVID-19 vaccine. This clone was seen a handful of times. What it binds is unknown. Looked up from germline, CDR1 is MGHRA and CDR2 is YSYEKL. After removal of 3 bases from V and 2 bases from J, the junction contained 4 bases not matched to a gene. The CDR3 is 15 amino acids. Study-wide points: Baseline serology detected seropositivity in only 5 or 6 AZD1222 recipients.

Sequencing was performed with immunoSEQ multiplex PCR; in TCRdb, only in-frame clones are kept and a portion is missing. The table lists more than 15,000 clones, approximately 88% of them singletons, with approximately 16% in the top ten. The input for sequencing was peripheral blood, taken 28 days after the second AZD1222 dose. This TCR came from an adult who received the AZD1222 COVID-19 vaccine. The rearrangement joins TRBV4-1 to TRBJ2-7, with 10 bases identical to TRBD1. The CDR3 coding sequence is TGCGCCAGCAGCCAGCCGGGACAGGGGCCCTACGAGCAGTACTTC. Translating gives CASSQPGQGPYEQYF.